This T cell receptor (beta chain) was recovered during a study of post-analysis software for immune sequencing data. TCR beta cDNA libraries included unique molecular identifiers. Starting from roughly 1 to 10 million T cells, the study yielded approximately 500,000 cDNA molecules. TCRdb redid the calling of the PCR reads with MiXCR, one entry per CDR3 protein. Counted here are around 700,000 distinct CDR3 sequences, approximately 59% occurring once; the ten biggest clones make up approximately 11%. The germline CDR1 and CDR2 sequences are SEHNR and FQNEAQ (reference sequence). The CDR3 runs 15 residues. Losses at the gene ends were 5 bases for V and 6 bases for J; bases not matched to a gene: 9. Points on this clonotype: The antigen is unknown.

Whole-study findings and limits: The five TRBV segments detected at higher frequency in patients than in controls included TRBV5-6, TRBV5-1 and TRBV20-1. People with multiple sclerosis had a significantly lower normalized Chao1 diversity than controls did.

Sequenced sample: blood. The chain employs TRBV7-9 and TRBJ2-1; TRBD2 matches 8 bases. The clonotype comes from a girl between 2 and 10 years old with multiple sclerosis. CDR3 sequence: CASSITSGPGNEQFF. The CDR3 DNA reads TGTGCCAGCAGCATAACTAGCGGCCCGGGCAATGAGCAGTTCTTC. The whole variable domain, remainder taken from reference TRBV7-9 and TRBJ2-1, is DTGVSQNPRHKITKRGQNVTFRCDPISEHNRLYWYRQTLGQGPEFLTYFQNEAQLEKSRLLSDRFSAERPKGSFSTLEIQRTEQGDSAMYLCASSITSGPGNEQFFGPGTRLTVL.